The sequence of this TCR beta chain was determined in a study of Graves' ophthalmopathy and Graves' hyperthyroidism. A remark on this clonotype: As yet, its antigen is unknown.

The study, taken as a whole, reports: Among thyroid clonotypes expanded above 0.001 frequency, most also appeared in blood. Sensitivity of 60% to 71% and specificity of less than 85% were achieved by the model that predicted ophthalmopathy progression.

TCR beta CDR3 regions were amplified from RNA transcripts. RT-PCR in the first round used HTBI primers; a second-round multiplex PCR followed. TCRdb analysed the multiplex PCR reads with MiXCR anew, one entry per CDR3 protein. The repertoire has over a million distinct CDR3 sequences, about 35% of them found once; the top ten carry over 8.5%. Sequenced: peripheral blood or thyroid tissue (not recorded which). The clonotype comes from an adult man with Graves' hyperthyroidism.

The CDR3 coding sequence is TGTGCCAGCAGTCCCCTAGACAGAGAGTACACCTTC. It yields the protein CASSPLDREYTF. This chain links TRBV12-3 or TRBV12-4 with TRBJ1-2; D perhaps matches TRBD1 (5 bases). CDR3 length equals 12 residues. The V end lost 5 bases, the J end lost 11 bases, and 15 bases lay between the germline ends.